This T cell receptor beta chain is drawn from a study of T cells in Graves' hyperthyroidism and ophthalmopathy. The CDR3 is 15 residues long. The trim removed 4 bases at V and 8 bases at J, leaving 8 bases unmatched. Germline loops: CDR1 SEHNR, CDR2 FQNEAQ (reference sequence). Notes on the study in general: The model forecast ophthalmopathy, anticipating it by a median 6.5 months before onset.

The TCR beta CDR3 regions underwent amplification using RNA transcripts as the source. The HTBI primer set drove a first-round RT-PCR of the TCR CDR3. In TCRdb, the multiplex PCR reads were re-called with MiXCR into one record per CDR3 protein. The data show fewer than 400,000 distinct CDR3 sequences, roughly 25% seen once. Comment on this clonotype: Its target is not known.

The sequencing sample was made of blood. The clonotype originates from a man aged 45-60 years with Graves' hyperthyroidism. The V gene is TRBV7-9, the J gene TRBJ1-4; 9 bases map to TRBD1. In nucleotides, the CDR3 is TGTGCCAGCAGCTCGTTACAGGGGGCAAGGGAAAAACTGTTTTTT. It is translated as CASSSLQGAREKLFF.